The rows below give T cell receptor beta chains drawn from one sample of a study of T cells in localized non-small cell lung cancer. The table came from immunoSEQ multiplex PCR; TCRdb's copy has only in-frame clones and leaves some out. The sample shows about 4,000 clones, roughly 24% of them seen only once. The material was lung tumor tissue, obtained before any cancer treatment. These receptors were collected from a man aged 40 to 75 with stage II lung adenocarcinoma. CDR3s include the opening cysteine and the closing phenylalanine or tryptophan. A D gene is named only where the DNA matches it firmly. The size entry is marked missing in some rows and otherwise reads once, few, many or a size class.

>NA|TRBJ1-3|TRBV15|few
TGTGCCACCAGCAGAGCGGACGGAATCTCTGGAAACACCATATATTTT
CATSRADGISGNTIYF
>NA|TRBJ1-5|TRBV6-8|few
TGTGCCAGCTGTCTGGGAACTTTCAGGGGTGGCAATCAGCCCCAGCATTTT
CASCLGTFRGGNQPQHF
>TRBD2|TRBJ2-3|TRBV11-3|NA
TGTGCCAGCAGCTTGTCTGGTAGCGGGGGCCCCCGGGCTACGCAGTATTTT
CASSLSGSGGPRATQYF
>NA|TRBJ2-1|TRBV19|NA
TGTGCCAGTGGTGGGGGGACCTTTAGCTCCTACAATGAGCAGTTCTTC
CASGGGTFSSYNEQFF
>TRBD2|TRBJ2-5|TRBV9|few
TGTGCCAGCAGCCGTAGCGGGGGGTTCCAAGAGACCCAGTACTTC
CASSRSGGFQETQYF
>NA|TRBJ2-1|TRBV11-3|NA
TGTGCCAGCAGCGGGGGAGGTAGTTCCTACAATGAGCAGTTCTTC
CASSGGGSSYNEQFF
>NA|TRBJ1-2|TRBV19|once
TGTGCCAGTAGTCCTACAGGTTCATCGGGAGGCTACACCTTC
CASSPTGSSGGYTF
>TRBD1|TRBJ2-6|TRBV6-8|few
TGTGCCAGCAGTTCTACGGGACAGCGCTCTGGGGCCAACGTCCTGACTTTC
CASSSTGQRSGANVLTF
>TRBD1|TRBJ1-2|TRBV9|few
TGTGCCAGCAGGATTAATCAGGGGGTCGCTGGCTACACCTTC
CASRINQGVAGYTF
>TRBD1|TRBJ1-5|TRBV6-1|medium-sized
TGTGCCAGCAGTGAAACCCCGACAGGGGAGAGACAGCCCCAGCATTTT
CASSETPTGERQPQHF
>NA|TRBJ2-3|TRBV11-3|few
TGTGCCAGCAGCTTAATTAGTGGGGACCGAACAGATACGCAGTATTTT
CASSLISGDRTDTQYF
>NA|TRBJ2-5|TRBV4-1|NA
TGCGCCAGCAGCCAAAACGGCAGGGACCAAGAGACCCAGTACTTC
CASSQNGRDQETQYF
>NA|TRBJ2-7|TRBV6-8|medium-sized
TGTGCCAGCACCGAACAGGGTCGCTACGAGCAGTACTTC
CASTEQGRYEQYF
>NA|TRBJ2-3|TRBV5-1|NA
TGCGCCAGCAGCTTGGCGGAGAAAATCACAGATACGCAGTATTTT
CASSLAEKITDTQYF
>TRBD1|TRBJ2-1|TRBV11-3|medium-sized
TGTGCCAGCAGCCAAAGTATGGGACAGGGGTACAATGAGCAGTTCTTC
CASSQSMGQGYNEQFF
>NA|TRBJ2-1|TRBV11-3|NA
TGTGCCAGCAGCTCCGCGGGGGCCTCCTACAATGAGCAGTTCTTC
CASSSAGASYNEQFF
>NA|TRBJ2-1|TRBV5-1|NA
TGCGCCAGCAGCTTGGTGGGTTCCTACAATGAGCAGTTCTTC
CASSLVGSYNEQFF
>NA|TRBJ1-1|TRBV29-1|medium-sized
TGCAGCGGGGGTGGCAGGATGAACACTGAAGCTTTCTTT
CSGGGRMNTEAFF
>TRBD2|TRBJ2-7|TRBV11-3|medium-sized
TGTGCCAGCAGCGAAGAGTGGCTAGCGGACTACGAGCAGTACTTC
CASSEEWLADYEQYF
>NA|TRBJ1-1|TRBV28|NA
TGTGCCAGCAGTTTGCCGCAGGGGAAAGCTTTCTTT
CASSLPQGKAFF
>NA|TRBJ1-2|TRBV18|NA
TGTGCCAGCTCCAGCCTGCTAGGGCGCAGGTATGGCTACACCTTC
CASSSLLGRRYGYTF
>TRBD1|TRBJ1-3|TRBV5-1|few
TGCGCCAGCAGCGAATGGCCGGGACAGGGAAACACCATATATTTT
CASSEWPGQGNTIYF
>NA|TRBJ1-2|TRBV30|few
TGTGCCTGGAGTGCTATCGGGTTCAGTGGCTACACCTTC
CAWSAIGFSGYTF
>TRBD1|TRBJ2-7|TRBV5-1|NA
TGCGCCAGCAGCCAAGCCCCGGACAGGACCACCTACGAGCAGTACTTC
CASSQAPDRTTYEQYF
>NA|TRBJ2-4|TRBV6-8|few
TGTGCCAGCAGTTTTCGGGACTCCGCCAAGGACATTCAGTACTTC
CASSFRDSAKDIQYF
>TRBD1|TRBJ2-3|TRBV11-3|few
TGTGCCAGCAGCTTAGTAGGGGGCTCAGATACGCAGTATTTT
CASSLVGGSDTQYF
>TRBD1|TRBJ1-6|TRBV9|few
TGTGCCAGCAGTCCGGACAGGGGAGTATCACCCCTCCACTTT
CASSPDRGVSPLHF
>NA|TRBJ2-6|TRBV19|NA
TGTGCCAGTAGTATTGGGTACGGGGCCAACGTCCTGACTTTC
CASSIGYGANVLTF
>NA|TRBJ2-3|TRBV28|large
TGTGCCAGCAGTCTCATCACAGATACGCAGTATTTT
CASSLITDTQYF
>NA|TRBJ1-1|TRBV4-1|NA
TGCGCCAGCAGCCAAGGTTTGAGTTGGGCGAACACTGAAGCTTTCTTT
CASSQGLSWANTEAFF
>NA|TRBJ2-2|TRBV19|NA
TGTGCCAGTAGTATTAGGGGTGGGAGCACCGGGGAGCTGTTTTTT
CASSIRGGSTGELFF
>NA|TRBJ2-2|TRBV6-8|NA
TGTGCCAGCGGGGTTTGGGCGATATTCACCGGGGAGCTGTTTTTT
CASGVWAIFTGELFF
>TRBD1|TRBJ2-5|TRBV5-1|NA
TGCGCCAGCAGCCATGGGGGGACAGGGGACGAGACCCAGTACTTC
CASSHGGTGDETQYF
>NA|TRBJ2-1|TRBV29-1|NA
TGCAGCGCCCAAGGGGACTCCTACAATGAGCAGTTCTTC
CSAQGDSYNEQFF
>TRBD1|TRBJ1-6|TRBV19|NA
TGTGCCAGTAATGCATCTCCCCGGGACAGCGTAAATTCACCCCTCCACTTT
CASNASPRDSVNSPLHF
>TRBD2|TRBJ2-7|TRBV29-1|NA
TGCAGCGTACTGGGAGGGCGCTCCTACGAGCAGTACTTC
CSVLGGRSYEQYF
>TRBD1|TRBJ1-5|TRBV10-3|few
TGTGCCACCTTAGACAGGGGGCGCGGGGAAGTAAGCCAGCCCCAGCATTTT
CATLDRGRGEVSQPQHF
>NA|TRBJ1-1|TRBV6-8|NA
TGTGCCAGCAGGGGGGGAGGATACACTGAAGCTTTCTTT
CASRGGGYTEAFF
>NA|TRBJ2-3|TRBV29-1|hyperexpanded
TGCAGCATGAGGGGGGACCTCTCCCAAACGCAGTATTTT
CSMRGDLSQTQYF
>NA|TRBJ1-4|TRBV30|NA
TGTGCCTGGAGTCAAGGGTATTACGAAAAACTGTTTTTT
CAWSQGYYEKLFF
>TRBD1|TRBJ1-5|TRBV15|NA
TGTGCCACCAGCAGGAACAGGGGGGCCAATCAGCCCCAGCATTTT
CATSRNRGANQPQHF
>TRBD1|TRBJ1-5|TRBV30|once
TGTGCCTGGAGCCAGGGGGGCAGCAATCAGCCCCAGCATTTT
CAWSQGGSNQPQHF
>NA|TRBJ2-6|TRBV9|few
TGTGCCAGCAGTCTAGCTAGCGACTCTGGGGCCAACGTCCTGACTTTC
CASSLASDSGANVLTF
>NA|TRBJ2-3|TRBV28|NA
TGTGCCAGCCATAAGGAAGGGGGGACAGATACGCAGTATTTT
CASHKEGGTDTQYF
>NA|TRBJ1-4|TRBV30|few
TGTGCCTGGAGTGTACAAGAGACTGCCGGCGGGCCTGAAAAACTGTTTTTT
CAWSVQETAGGPEKLFF
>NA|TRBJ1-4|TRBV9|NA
TGTGCCAGCAGTGTTTTAGATGAAAAACTGTTTTTT
CASSVLDEKLFF
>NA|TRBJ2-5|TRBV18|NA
TGTGCCAGCTCACCGAGTCCCGAAGAGACCCAGTACTTC
CASSPSPEETQYF
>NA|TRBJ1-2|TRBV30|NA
TGTGCCTGGAGTAACGACTATGGCTACACCTTC
CAWSNDYGYTF
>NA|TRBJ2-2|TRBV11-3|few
TGTGCCAGCAGCTACAGGGGGGGTAACACCGGGGAGCTGTTTTTT
CASSYRGGNTGELFF
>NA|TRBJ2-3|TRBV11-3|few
TGTGCCAGCAGCCGGGGACTGCCTAGCACAGATACGCAGTATTTT
CASSRGLPSTDTQYF
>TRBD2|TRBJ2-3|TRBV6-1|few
TGTGCCAGCAGTGAAGCGGCACAGCGGGGGAGAGGCACAGATACGCAGTATTTT
CASSEAAQRGRGTDTQYF
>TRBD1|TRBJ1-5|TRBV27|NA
TGTGCCAGCAGTTTACCCGACAGGGGGGAAGGCAATCAGCCCCAGCATTTT
CASSLPDRGEGNQPQHF
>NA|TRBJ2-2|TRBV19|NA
TGTGCCAGTAGTTTAACGGTGAACACCGGGGAGCTGTTTTTT
CASSLTVNTGELFF
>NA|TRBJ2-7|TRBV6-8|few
TGTGCCAGCAGTTACTCAGTATGGCCCGCCCGCTACGAGCAGTACTTC
CASSYSVWPARYEQYF